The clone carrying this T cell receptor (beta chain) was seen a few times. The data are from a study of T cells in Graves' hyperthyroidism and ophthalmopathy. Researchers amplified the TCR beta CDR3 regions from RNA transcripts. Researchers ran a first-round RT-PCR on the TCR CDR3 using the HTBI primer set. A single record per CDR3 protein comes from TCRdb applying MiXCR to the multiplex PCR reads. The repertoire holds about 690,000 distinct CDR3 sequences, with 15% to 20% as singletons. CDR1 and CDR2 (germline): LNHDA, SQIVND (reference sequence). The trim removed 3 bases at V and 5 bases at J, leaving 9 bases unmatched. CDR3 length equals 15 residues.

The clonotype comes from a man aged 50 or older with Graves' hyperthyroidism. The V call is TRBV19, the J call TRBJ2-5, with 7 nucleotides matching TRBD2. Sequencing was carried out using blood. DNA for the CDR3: TGTGCCAGTAGTATTTTAGGCGGGAGCACGGAGACCCAGTACTTC. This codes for CASSILGGSTETQYF.